The subject of this entry is one T cell receptor (beta chain). The antigen is unknown. TCRdb's table, derived via immunoSEQ multiplex PCR, lists solely in-frame clones and lacks some. In the table there are about 120,000 clones, more than 70% of which are singletons. The CDR3 is 13 amino acids. CDR1 SEHNR and CDR2 FQNEAQ come from the germline V gene (reference sequence). V was shortened by 9 bases and J by 2 bases, with 14 bases between the two germline ends. This entry comes from a study of cytomegalovirus exposure and HLA in healthy donors. General study points: First-cohort TCR clusters tended to co-occur in the approximately 130 validation repertoires, a later analysis found.

The rearrangement links TRBV7-9 to TRBJ2-7, with D perhaps matching TRBD2 (7 bases). The source material was PBMCs. The clonotype comes from a woman in her twenties or thirties in good health and CMV-seronegative. Here the CDR3 reads CASLGGTTYEQYF. CDR3 nucleotides: TGTGCCAGTTTGGGGGGGACAACCTACGAGCAGTACTTC.